This T cell receptor beta chain was sequenced during a study of CD8+ T cells in alopecia areata. The V and J ends lost 3 bases and 5 bases respectively, with 13 bases between them. The germline V gene has CDR1 MGHDK and CDR2 SYGVNS. The CDR3 is 14 residues long. Extracted RNA was reverse transcribed into cDNA, the sequencing template. The data were produced by immunoSEQ multiplex PCR, yet TCRdb's version contains in-frame clones alone and is incomplete. The sample has 140,000 to 150,000 clones; 80% to 90% are singletons. The sequences come from CD8+ T cells sorted from blood, collected at week 0. The clonotype was recovered from a human donor with alopecia areata. The V and J genes are TRBV25-1 and TRBJ2-5, with D unclear. The CDR3 sequence: CASSEVEVRETQYF. The CDR3 nucleotides are TGTGCCAGCAGTGAGGTGGAAGTTCGGGAGACCCAGTACTTC.